This TCR beta chain was observed in a study of regulatory T cells in long-lasting Graves disease (dated by TCRdb to the early 2020s). About the study as a whole: Newly diagnosed Graves' disease patients had taken antithyroid drugs for less than 3 months. This study used TCR sequencing and RNA sequencing of peripheral blood to compare persistent Graves' disease patients against newly diagnosed Graves' disease patients. The study was conducted in China and was registered as a clinical trial. A total of about 35 samples underwent TCR sequencing, from around 13 patients with persistent Graves' disease and some 20 patients with newly diagnosed Graves' disease. The paper's findings and limits, for the study overall: The small sample size was acknowledged by the authors as a limitation that may reduce accuracy. Sequencing and analysis were limited to the TCR beta chain. Because the primary lesion, thyroid tissue, could not be accessed, the study looked at peripheral blood alone. Persistent Graves' disease patients showed lower TCR Shannon entropy and fewer highly expanded clones than newly diagnosed patients, suggesting clonal expansion. Patients with persistent disease shared more public clonotypes (fewer than 3,000) than newly diagnosed patients did (966). TRBV28, TRBJ1-2 and TRBJ2-5 were preferentially used in persistent disease, while TRBV20-1 and TRBJ2-1 were favored in newly diagnosed disease.

The sample's time point label, decoded: newly diagnosed GD, antithyroid drugs for less than 3 months. RNA was extracted from PBMCs in TRIzol for both TCR sequencing and RNA sequencing. Graves' disease was diagnosed according to American Thyroid Association guidelines. Patients for the study were recruited at an endocrinology department in Xi'an, China. From each patient, 7.5 to 9.5 milliliters of peripheral blood was collected into an EDTA anticoagulant tube. Ficoll Paque Plus density gradient separation was used to isolate PBMCs, and no further T cell sorting was done. An Agilent 2100 Bioanalyzer and agarose gel were used to assess RNA quality, and a NanoDrop 2000 was used to measure RNA concentration. Receptor amplification or capture employed multiplex PCR. The instrument was an Illumina HiSeq 4000. To build TCR beta libraries, CDR3 regions were amplified by Arm-PCR using iRepertoire HTBI primers. PCR products were gel purified before sequencing. Per the source publication's procedure: Gene usage analysis of CDR3 amino acid clonotypes used the 55 to 80 TRBV and some 13 TRBJ segments found across samples. Filtered high-quality paired reads were merged into contigs using COPE and FqMerger. Contigs were aligned with BLAST to IMGT TRBV, TRBD and TRBJ reference genes, and CDR3 was defined per IMGT. Clonotypes above 0.1% frequency were classified as highly expanded clones. Shannon entropy was used to measure repertoire diversity, and the Gini coefficient was used to measure V-J evenness. Public clonotypes were defined as clonotypes shared by more than one individual. TCRdb reprocessed the public reads (quality trimming at Q25 with fastp, clone calling with MiXCR) and kept in-frame beta chains. Each record represents a unique CDR3 protein, reported with the most common genes and DNA among its rows. The V and J calls and clone size come from TCRdb's table, not from the authors' own analysis. This sample holds 450,000 to 600,000 distinct CDR3 sequences; roughly 17% were observed only once. The ten biggest clones cover less than 15% of the sample.

The CDR3, from cysteine to phenylalanine, totals 12 residues. Solely the CDR3 DNA is kept, with 36 bases framed from the first base. V lost 3 bases and J lost 4 bases; the stretch between them is 7 bases long. As encoded in the germline V gene (reference sequence), CDR1 is GTSNPN while CDR2 is SVGIG. At least ten counts were recorded for this clonotype. Its antigen remains unidentified. Base quality data are lacking; no much larger clone is found one base away. This sample also belongs to another study, concerning T cells in Graves' hyperthyroidism and ophthalmopathy. The second paper states: Stable Graves' hyperthyroidism was defined as the absence of progression to ophthalmopathy over 18 months of follow-up. The hyperthyroidism patients were between 18 and 65 years old and newly diagnosed, with a disease duration of less than 2 months. Exclusion was applied to patients with uncontrolled infections, other autoimmune diseases, pregnancy or lactation. Diagnoses were based on clinical symptoms, serum thyroxine and TRAb, thyroid ultrasound and orbital computed tomography. A first-round RT-PCR of the TCR CDR3 used the HTBI primer set with the Qiagen OneStep RT-PCR kit. Most expanded thyroid clonotypes (frequency above 0.001) were also detected in blood, a finding suggesting that blood repertoires may reflect thyroid immune responses. In cross-validation, a model built on a 13 V-J signature told ophthalmopathy apart from stable hyperthyroidism with over 85% sensitivity and approximately 84% specificity, and in testing the same model reached 80%/75%. In validation, the model predicted progression to ophthalmopathy a median of 6.5 months before onset, with about 67% sensitivity and about 72% specificity. To identify TCR V-J signatures that set the groups apart, the researchers used a discovery cohort of about a hundred patients, made up of around 40 with Graves' ophthalmopathy and about 60 with stable Graves' hyperthyroidism. Whether ophthalmopathy could be predicted prospectively was tested in an independent validation cohort made up of under 20 hyperthyroidism patients plus 17 patients who later progressed to ophthalmopathy. For training and testing, the roughly 93 patients in the discovery cohort were randomly divided in a 7:3 ratio. The study also compared thyroid tissue and blood T-cell repertoires from 5 to 7 Graves' hyperthyroidism patients. After sampling, hyperthyroidism patients received methimazole starting at 30 mg daily, and ophthalmopathy patients received high-dose intravenous methylprednisolone. A second multiplex PCR round built the libraries, followed by size selection and purification. Paired-end sequencing of the libraries was performed with 100 bp reads on an Illumina HiSeq2000. SOAPnuke was used to process the raw data, removing reads that contained adapters or uncalled bases, had a mean Phred below 15, or lacked an exact match to the constant primer or identifier. High-quality paired reads were merged using COPE v1.2.5, and each unique nucleotide sequence was defined as a clonotype. MiTCR v1.1 was used to align clonotypes to the IMGT TRBV, TRBD and TRBJ reference segments. Analysis was restricted to V-J combinations with a frequency above 0.0001, which covered 98% to 99.2% of repertoires. A TCS score was defined as the ratio between F50 (clonal expansion) and ExV (chaos), using BLOSUM62-based TCRdist between CDR3 peptides within each V-J. Welch's t-statistics and random forest reduced 500 to 550 V-J features to 10 to 15, which were used in a naive Bayes classifier (R e1071). Sample size was not statistically predetermined, and investigators were not blinded to group allocation. TCR Vbeta CDR3 sequencing of 130 to 150 peripheral blood samples (over 40 ophthalmopathy, under 80 hyperthyroidism and about 17 progressor patients) is reported in the paper.

This TCR was recovered from a man aged 35 to 55 with Graves disease. Donor details come from another sample of the same person, matched by shared clones. The sample consisted of peripheral blood mononuclear cells (PBMCs), taken at new diagnosis, from a patient treated with antithyroid drugs. The rearranged chain carries TRBV30 and TRBJ1-3, with the D gene uncertain. The sequenced DNA is TGTGCCTGGAGGCACCCGGGAAACACCATATATTTT. Translation gives CAWRHPGNTIYF. Full variable domain (CDR3 extended with the reference TRBV30 and TRBJ1-3 proteins): SQTIHQWPATLVQPVGSPLSLECTVEGTSNPNLYWYRQAAGRGLQLLFYSVGIGQISSEVPQNLSASRPQDRQFILSSKKLLLSDSGFYLCAWRHPGNTIYFGEGSWLTVV.